Given below is one TCR beta chain in context. This clonotype has ten or more counts. Its antigen remains undetermined. Nothing much larger sits one base from this clone, and base qualities are not available. Every donor in the study was a healthy Caucasian. Three unrelated non-twin adults were additionally sequenced: a male aged 18 to 30, a male aged 50 to 59 and a female aged 50 to 59. Miltenyi CD45RO+ enrichment and human naive T-cell isolation kits were used to isolate memory (CD45RO+) and naive T cells from PBMC. The method was 5' RACE. The run used an Illumina HiSeq 2000. Template switching introduced a universal primer binding site; the final cDNA contained a unique molecular identifier, enabling accurate counting of TCR cDNA molecules. Specific primers in the conserved constant-segment region were used to synthesize first-strand cDNA for the TCR alpha and beta chains. To control for contamination, each cDNA library was double barcoded with a SMART-Mk sample barcode plus Illumina barcodes. TruSeq adapter sequences along with Illumina sample barcodes were introduced in two successive PCR steps. TCR alpha and beta cDNA libraries were sequenced on the Illumina HiSeq platform with custom primers. The original pipeline was this. MiGEC was used to process raw reads and extract unique molecular identifiers, and MiXCR was used to find CDR3 positions. For each individual, recombination models were inferred using an EM algorithm with the repgenHMM and IGoR tools. The tcR package in R was used for shared clonotype analysis, with sharing normalized by the product of cloneset sizes. Out-of-frame nonproductive sequences were analyzed to study raw recombination free of thymic and clonal selection effects. The public reads were reanalyzed by TCRdb: fastp trimming at Q25, MiXCR alignment, in-frame beta chains only. CDR3 protein duplicates are merged, each entry listing the most common genes and DNA. The V and J calls follow TCRdb's processing rather than the paper's. Across this sample there are under 400,000 distinct CDR3 sequences, with roughly 9% seen only once. The ten largest make up approximately 9.3% of the sample.

The source of the sample is a study of identical twins (dated by TCRdb to 2016 to 2018). Regarding the study in general: TCR alpha and beta repertoires from monozygotic twins, unrelated adults of various ages and cord blood were deep-sequenced to test whether fetal clonotypes persist. To rule out contamination, replicate twin experiments were performed at different times with different library preparation protocols.

Its CDR3 holds 15 amino acids, cysteine through phenylalanine. The DNA shown is the 45-base CDR3, in frame from base 1. Taken from the germline V gene, the CDR1 and CDR2 loops are MGHRA and YSYEKL. Trimming costs V 4 bases and J 3 bases, and their ends lie 12 bases apart. Beyond this particular receptor, the publication reports: In monozygotic twins, out-of-frame TCR alpha sharing was systematically underestimated by recombination models, although the models agreed with sharing between unrelated individuals. The excess sharing between twins in beta out-of-frame sequences was weaker because fewer shared sequences reduced the signal-to-noise ratio. Zero-insertion analyses could be partly confounded by invariant T cells such as MAIT and iNKT, though diverse VJ usage argued against such confounding for most clonotypes. Abundant cord blood beta clonotypes carried fewer insertions; young adult naive repertoires showed a weaker similar trend, while memory repertoires showed none. Because the same donors could not be followed over many years, the conclusions relied on cross-sectional statistical analysis. Compared with coincidental sharing between unrelated individuals, out-of-frame TCR alpha sequences shared between twins showed an excess of sequences with low generation probability.

The origin of this receptor is a woman in her fifties or sixties in good health. Material for sequencing was naive T cells sorted from blood. The cell subset or site label on this specimen signifies: cells isolated with a human naive T-cell isolation kit. The rearrangement joined TRBV4-1 to TRBJ2-2, with a weak D call of TRBD1 (6 bases match). The CDR3 reads CASSRDITDTGELFF. The nucleotides are TGCGCCAGCAGCCGGGACATAACCGACACCGGGGAGCTGTTTTTT.